This T cell receptor beta chain was identified during a study of shared clonotypes between healthy human individuals. Findings of the study overall: Naive CD4 clonotype sharing across a handful of donors was about 5%. Larger richness was generally estimated for naive than memory subsets. Sharing of clonotypes among donors was expected to vary with sequencing depth.

As regards this clone: Its specificity is unknown.

Subsets obtained from CD4+ cells comprised CD45RA+ naive and CD45RA-negative memory cells. Sequencing was performed with immunoSEQ multiplex PCR; in TCRdb, only in-frame clones are kept and a portion is missing. The data contain 1.6 million or so clones, roughly 98.5% of them seen just once; the ten biggest clones take up about 0.4%. Germline CDR1 reads MNHNS; CDR2 reads SASEGT. Trimming took 3 bases from V and 2 from J, leaving 11 bases between them. CDR3 length: 16 amino acids. The sequence came from a man aged 30 to 45 in good health. The V gene is TRBV6-1, the J gene TRBJ2-6; D tentatively reads TRBD1 or TRBD2 (5 bases each). The sequenced sample consisted of naive CD4+ T cells sorted from blood. Documented subset: CD45RA+ positively selected. This chain's CDR3 is CASSENMGAGANVLTF. As DNA, the CDR3 is TGTGCCAGCAGTGAGAATATGGGGGCTGGGGCCAACGTCCTGACTTTC.